These T cell receptor beta chains were read from a single sample in a study of T cell responses to AZD1222 COVID-19 vaccine. This table comes from immunoSEQ multiplex PCR, and its TCRdb copy is limited to in-frame clones, with some not included. The sample contains roughly 120,000 clones, about nine tenths of which appear only once. The sample in question was peripheral blood, obtained on day 0 of AZD1222 vaccination. The origin of the receptors is an adult in good health. The CDR3 runs from the conserved cysteine through the conserved F or W. A D gene is named only where the DNA matches it firmly. Size tells how often a clone was seen (once, few, many) or the class of an expanded clone, and some rows leave it out.

TRBV5-5	TRBJ2-7	once	TRBD1	CASSLTGGTSYEQYF	TGTGCCAGCAGCTTAACAGGGGGCACGTCCTACGAGCAGTACTTC
TRBV5-1	TRBJ1-2	NA	NA	CASSLEQEGPTF	TGCGCCAGCAGCTTGGAGCAGGAGGGCCCCACCTTC
TRBV12-5	TRBJ1-1	few	NA	CASGLPRRSYNTEAFF	TGTGCTAGTGGTTTGCCCCGGAGGAGCTACAACACTGAAGCTTTCTTT
TRBV19	TRBJ1-3	NA	NA	CASSSRGRSSGNTIYF	TGTGCCAGTAGTTCTCGGGGGCGCAGCTCTGGAAACACCATATATTTT
TRBV19	TRBJ1-6	NA	NA	CASSIYGSPLHF	TGTGCCAGTAGTATCTATGGTTCACCCCTCCACTTT
TRBV5-5	TRBJ2-7	NA	NA	CASSAFRDTYEQYF	TGTGCCAGCAGCGCCTTCAGAGACACCTACGAGCAGTACTTC
TRBV7-2	TRBJ1-2	NA	NA	CASTLGQQDYGYTF	TGTGCCAGCACCTTGGGCCAACAGGACTATGGCTACACCTTC
TRBV5-5	TRBJ2-1	NA	TRBD1	CASSPGFRDRGLRRNEQFF	TGTGCCAGCAGCCCTGGCTTCCGGGACAGGGGGCTGAGGAGGAATGAGCAGTTCTTC
TRBV28	TRBJ1-2	once	TRBD1	CASSSGGDGYTF	TGTGCCAGCAGCTCAGGGGGCGATGGCTACACCTTC
TRBV7-2	TRBJ1-3	NA	TRBD1	CASRDRAGNTIYF	TGTGCCAGCAGGGACAGGGCTGGAAACACCATATATTTT
TRBV28	TRBJ2-1	NA	NA	CASSLGVLGEQFF	TGTGCCAGCAGTTTAGGAGTATTGGGTGAGCAGTTCTTC
TRBV2	TRBJ2-7	once	TRBD2	CASSLLAGGSDEQYF	TGTGCCAGCAGTCTACTAGCGGGAGGATCCGACGAGCAGTACTTC
TRBV7-2	TRBJ2-3	NA	NA	CASSSGLSTDTQYF	TGTGCCAGCAGCTCGGGACTTTCCACAGATACGCAGTATTTT
TRBV18	TRBJ2-1	once	TRBD2	CASSPAGGLGNEQFF	TGTGCCAGCTCACCAGCGGGGGGGCTTGGGAATGAGCAGTTCTTC
TRBV24-1	TRBJ1-2	NA	NA	CATSDPRLGYTF	TGTGCCACCAGTGACCCACGACTGGGATACACCTTC
TRBV19	TRBJ1-5	NA	TRBD1	CASSQNGQGALPPQHF	TGTGCCAGTAGTCAAAACGGACAGGGGGCCCTCCCGCCCCAGCATTTT
TRBV18	TRBJ2-1	NA	TRBD1	CASSPPGTGGFNEQFF	TGTGCCAGCTCACCCCCCGGGACAGGGGGATTCAATGAGCAGTTCTTC
TRBV24-1	TRBJ2-1	NA	TRBD1	CATSDFGTGGYNEQFF	TGTGCCACCAGTGATTTTGGGACAGGGGGCTACAATGAGCAGTTCTTC
TRBV14	TRBJ1-1	NA	NA	CASSLTGQLNTEAFF	TGTGCCAGCAGCCTGACGGGGCAGTTGAACACTGAAGCTTTCTTT
TRBV21-1	TRBJ2-7	NA	NA	CASSKAGYYEQYF	TGTGCCAGCAGCAAAGCAGGGTACTACGAGCAGTACTTC
TRBV6-9	TRBJ1-5	NA	TRBD1	CASSPTGDLRPQHF	TGTGCCAGCAGTCCTACAGGGGACTTGAGGCCCCAGCATTTT
TRBV2	TRBJ2-1	once	TRBD1	CASGGTGTSDFQFF	TGTGCCAGCGGGGGGACAGGGACTTCGGACTTTCAGTTCTTC
TRBV6-2/TRBV6-3	TRBJ2-1	NA	NA	CASSLLRSSYNEQFF	TGTGCCAGCAGCCTTCTTCGGAGCTCCTACAATGAGCAGTTCTTC
TRBV6-5	TRBJ2-7	NA	NA	CASRFGLTYEQYF	TGTGCCAGCAGGTTCGGACTTACCTACGAGCAGTACTTC
TRBV20-1	TRBJ2-1	NA	TRBD2	CSASSGSITYNEQFF	TGCAGTGCTAGTAGCGGGAGCATAACCTACAATGAGCAGTTCTTC
TRBV4-1	TRBJ2-3	NA	TRBD2	CASSQPGLAGAQTSTDTQYF	TGCGCCAGCAGCCAACCGGGACTAGCGGGGGCCCAAACAAGCACAGATACGCAGTATTTT
TRBV18	TRBJ1-1	NA	TRBD1	CASSPNIPTGPMNTEAFF	TGTGCCAGCTCACCAAACATTCCGACAGGGCCTATGAACACTGAAGCTTTCTTT
TRBV5-4	TRBJ2-1	NA	NA	CASSLARDVNPNEQFF	TGTGCCAGCAGCTTGGCCCGGGACGTCAATCCTAATGAGCAGTTCTTC
TRBV7-9	TRBJ2-2	NA	TRBD1	CASSFRQGANTGELFF	TGTGCCAGCAGCTTCAGACAGGGGGCCAACACCGGGGAGCTGTTTTTT
TRBV28	TRBJ1-1	NA	NA	CASSPPGRSNTEAFF	TGTGCCAGCAGTCCTCCGGGACGGAGTAACACTGAAGCTTTCTTT
TRBV15	TRBJ2-5	NA	TRBD1	CATSRPDRAGETQYF	TGTGCCACCAGCAGGCCCGACAGGGCCGGAGAGACCCAGTACTTC